Below are 32 T cell receptor beta chains sequenced from a single sample in a study of T cell changes during pregnancy in multiple sclerosis. TCRdb's table, derived via immunoSEQ multiplex PCR, lists solely in-frame clones and lacks some. The data show nearly 110,000 clones, 75% to 95% seen once. Sequenced here: peripheral blood, sampled before pregnancy. These receptors were taken from a female donor with multiple sclerosis, enrolled in a pregnancy study.

The J gene is TRBJ2-1, the V gene TRBV11-3, with TRBD2 identical over 7 bases. This CDR3 comprises 16 residues. The germline V gene has CDR1 SGHNT and CDR2 YENEEA. J was trimmed by 1 base and V by 4 bases; bases with no gene match: 7. The CDR3 region is CASSYLGTKSYNEQFF. Written as DNA, the CDR3 is TGTGCCAGCAGCTACTTAGGGACTAAATCCTACAATGAGCAGTTCTTC.

This clone has only one observation. This chain uses TRBV12-5 with TRBJ2-7, with a tentative D call TRBD2 (5 bases). The CDR3 loop spans 10 amino acids. Germline assignment: CDR1 LGHNT and CDR2 FRNRAP. Trimming took off 7 bases at V and 7 bases at J, with 8 bases between the two ends. CDR3 DNA sequence: TGTGCTAGTGCGACGGGGGAGCAGTACTTC. It encodes CASATGEQYF.

This chain joins TRBV7-9 and TRBJ2-1; D perhaps matches TRBD2 (5 bases). CDR3 length equals 14 residues. The germline V gene encodes CDR1 SEHNR and CDR2 FQNEAQ (reference sequence). V was shortened by 2 bases and J by 5 bases, with 10 bases between the two germline ends. The CDR3 sequence: CASSLFLADNEQFF. For the CDR3, the DNA is TGTGCCAGCAGCTTATTTCTAGCTGACAATGAGCAGTTCTTC.

This clone was picked up one time. The chain combines TRBV11-3 with TRBJ2-4; 12 nucleotides line up with TRBD2. With V trimmed by 5 bases and J by 3 bases, 14 bases remained unmatched. CDR1 SGHNT and CDR2 YENEEA come from the germline V gene. CDR3 size: 19 residues. The CDR3 loop is CASSPRTSGDPGVKNIQYF. CDR3 bases: TGTGCCAGCAGCCCCCGGACTAGCGGGGACCCAGGGGTCAAAAACATTCAGTACTTC.

The J gene is TRBJ1-4, the V gene TRBV21-1; the table's D gene call, TRBD1, was not cross checked with the DNA. TRBV21-1 is described as a pseudogene. The CDR3 sequence is 13 residues long. CDR3 protein: CASTCPGTGKLFF. In DNA, the CDR3 is TGTGCCAGCACCTGTCCCGGGACAGGGAAACTGTTTTTT.

A remark on this clone: Distinct nucleotide sequences in the sample also encode this CDR3. The rearrangement uses TRBV5-1 and TRBJ2-1, with D maybe TRBD2 (6 bases). The CDR3 is 16 amino acids. Trimming pared 0 bases from V and 0 bases from J, leaving 10 bases between. Germline V gives CDR1 SGHRS, CDR2 YFSETQ. The CDR3 sequence is CASSLVETSSYNEQFF. Here the CDR3 DNA reads TGCGCCAGCAGCTTGGTCGAGACTAGCTCCTACAATGAGCAGTTCTTC.

The gene calls are TRBV28 and TRBJ2-7; perhaps TRBD2 as D (5 bases). Deletions cut 1 base from V and 5 bases from J, with 15 bases between. Germline V lookup: CDR1 MDHEN, CDR2 SYDVKM. The CDR3 sequence is 15 residues long. The CDR3 sequence: CASSLSPRGRNEQYF. In nucleotides, the CDR3 is TGTGCCAGCAGTTTATCCCCTAGAGGGAGAAACGAGCAGTACTTC. Together with reference TRBV28 and TRBJ2-7, the CDR3 gives the full variable domain: DVKVTQSSRYLVKRTGEKVFLECVQDMDHENMFWYRQDPGLGLRLIYFSYDVKMKEKGDIPEGYSVSREKKERFSLILESASTNQTSMYLCASSLSPRGRNEQYFGPGTRLTVT.

This clone was counted a few times. The chain has TRBV4-1 and TRBJ2-3, with 12 bases aligning to TRBD2. Germline V gene lookup returns CDR1 MGHRA and CDR2 YSYEKL. V trimming: 4 bases; J trimming: 1 base; junction bases outside the gene matches: 3. The CDR3 loop spans 16 amino acids. The CDR3 loop reads CASSPGLAGGTDTQYF. DNA for the CDR3: TGCGCCAGCAGCCCGGGACTAGCGGGCGGCACAGATACGCAGTATTTT.

This chain uses TRBV19 with TRBJ1-1, with no clear D. Germline V gene sequence: CDR1 LNHDA, CDR2 SQIVND (reference sequence). The ends were cut back, 8 bases at V and 4 bases at J, with 17 bases in the middle. This CDR3 region has 14 residues. The CDR3 coding sequence is TGTGCCAGTTCTCGGGGAATAGTGGGCACTGAAGCTTTCTTT. Protein sequence: CASSRGIVGTEAFF.

The rearrangement joins TRBV15 to TRBJ2-1; 8 positions agree with TRBD2. V shed 4 bases and J 5 bases; nucleotides not matched to a gene: 7. This CDR3 contains 15 residues. Germline loops: CDR1 LNHNV, CDR2 YYDKDF (reference sequence). The CDR3 DNA is TGTGCCACCAGCATCCGGCGGGGGGAAAACAATGAGCAGTTCTTC. It is translated as CATSIRRGENNEQFF. Based on the CDR3 plus reference TRBV15 and TRBJ2-1, the full variable domain is DAMVIQNPRYQVTQFGKPVTLSCSQTLNHNVMYWYQQKSSQAPKLLFHYYDKDFNNEADTPDNFQSRRPNTSFCFLDIRSPGLGDTAMYLCATSIRRGENNEQFFGPGTRLTVL.

This clone came up a few times. V and J are TRBV7-6 and TRBJ2-7, with TRBD1 as a possible D gene (5 bases). The CDR3 covers 12 residues. Trimming pared 6 bases from V and 3 bases from J, leaving 9 bases between. Germline values: CDR1 SGHVS, CDR2 FNYEAQ. CDR3 sequence (DNA): TGTGCCAGCAGAGACAGCAACTACGAGCAGTACTTC. As protein: CASRDSNYEQYF.

V is TRBV28 and J is TRBJ1-1; D is ambiguous. This CDR3 is 14 amino acids long. Germline assignment: CDR1 MDHEN and CDR2 SYDVKM. V was shortened by 6 bases and J by 6 bases, with 17 bases between the two germline ends. The CDR3 nucleotides read TGTGCCAGCAGGCCCGCTTGGACCGGGGCTGAAGCTTTCTTT. Translated, it gives CASRPAWTGAEAFF.

The V and J genes are TRBV28 and TRBJ1-1; tentative D call: TRBD1 (5 bases). The CDR3 length is 14 residues. Trimming stripped 7 bases from V and 4 bases from J, with 16 bases between. CDR1 is MDHEN and CDR2 is SYDVKM in the germline V gene. For the CDR3, the DNA is TGTGCCAGCATCGCTAACCGGGGGGGCACTGAAGCTTTCTTT. Its translation: CASIANRGGTEAFF. Complete variable domain (other parts from reference TRBV28 and TRBJ1-1): DVKVTQSSRYLVKRTGEKVFLECVQDMDHENMFWYRQDPGLGLRLIYFSYDVKMKEKGDIPEGYSVSREKKERFSLILESASTNQTSMYLCASIANRGGTEAFFGQGTRLTVV.

The rearrangement joins TRBV2 to TRBJ2-5; TRBD2 might be the D (5 bases). V gave up 8 bases and J gave up 0 bases, with 16 bases separating them. The CDR3 has 15 residues. Germline V gene sequence: CDR1 SNHLY, CDR2 FYNNEI. CDR3 DNA sequence: TGTGCCAGCCACCGGCGCGTAGCGCACCAAGAGACCCAGTACTTC. It codes for CASHRRVAHQETQYF.

The chain employs TRBV7-3 and TRBJ2-7; TRBD2 aligns across 11 bases. Germline CDR1 SGHTA, CDR2 FQGTGA. This CDR3 has 15 residues. The ends lost 1 base at V and 6 bases at J; junction bases unmatched: 5. CDR3 nucleotide sequence: TGTGCCAGCAGCTTAATAGCGGGAGGGCCCAGCGAGCAGTACTTC. Amino acid sequence: CASSLIAGGPSEQYF.

The chain is built from TRBV28 and TRBJ1-6; TRBD1 is a possible D gene (5 bases). CDR3 length: 16 amino acids. The V gene lost 6 bases and the J gene lost 3 bases, with 15 bases spanning the gap. Looked up from germline, CDR1 is MDHEN and CDR2 is SYDVKM. CDR3 DNA: TGTGCCAGCAGGCCCATGGGGGAGGGCTATAATTCACCCCTCCACTTT. Protein: CASRPMGEGYNSPLHF.

The chain couples TRBV15 to TRBJ2-5; no firm D call. Trimming took 5 bases from V and 6 from J, leaving 10 bases between them. The CDR3 consists of 12 residues. The germline V gene encodes CDR1 LNHNV and CDR2 YYDKDF (reference sequence). The CDR3 DNA reads as TGTGCCACCAGCCGCCCAGCGCAGACCCAGTACTTC. Its translation is CATSRPAQTQYF. Full variable domain (outside the CDR3, taken from reference TRBV15 and TRBJ2-5): DAMVIQNPRYQVTQFGKPVTLSCSQTLNHNVMYWYQQKSSQAPKLLFHYYDKDFNNEADTPDNFQSRRPNTSFCFLDIRSPGLGDTAMYLCATSRPAQTQYFGPGTRLLVL.

The chain links TRBV5-1 to TRBJ1-4; D may be TRBD1 (6 bases). The V gene lost 0 bases and the J gene lost 10 bases, with 16 bases spanning the gap. This CDR3 region has 15 residues. Germline CDR1 reads SGHRS; CDR2 reads YFSETQ. This chain's CDR3 is CASSLVASPGAKLFF. The CDR3 coding sequence is TGCGCCAGCAGCTTGGTCGCTAGCCCAGGGGCAAAACTGTTTTTT.

This clone was seen many times. CDR3 region: CASSPTSGRSNEQYF. The CDR3 DNA reads TGTGCCAGCAGTCCGACTAGCGGGAGAAGCAACGAGCAGTACTTC. This chain links TRBV2 with TRBJ2-7; TRBD2 matches at 12 bases. In germline, CDR1 is SNHLY, CDR2 FYNNEI. Germline trimming cut 5 bases from V and 5 bases from J; bases unmatched to any gene: 7. This CDR3 is built from 15 residues.

This clone was seen more than once but under ten times. This rearrangement joins TRBV5-4 to TRBJ1-2; a possible D gene is TRBD1 (5 bases). The germline CDR1 and CDR2 sequences are SGHNT and YYREEE (reference sequence). The V end lost 0 bases, the J end lost 5 bases, and 8 bases lay between the germline ends. The CDR3 has 13 residues. CDR3 DNA sequence: TGTGCCAGCAGCTTGGTAGGGGAATATGGCTACACCTTC. As protein: CASSLVGEYGYTF.

The chain uses TRBV28 and TRBJ2-5; D might be TRBD2 (5 bases). V shed 4 bases and J shed 2 bases, with 14 bases lying between them. Germline V gives CDR1 MDHEN, CDR2 SYDVKM. This CDR3 is built from 15 residues. CDR3 nucleotide sequence: TGTGCCAGCAGTTCCCCCGGAGGCTCACAAGAGACCCAGTACTTC. As protein: CASSSPGGSQETQYF.

V and J are TRBV6-7 and TRBJ2-1; TRBD2 matches 8 bases. TRBV6-7 falls under the ORF class, with uncertain function. This CDR3 region has 19 residues. The V gene end was trimmed by 2 bases and the J gene end by 0 bases; junction bases not matched to a gene: 12. The CDR3 loop is CASSYHPGLAGLSYNEQFF. In DNA, the CDR3 is TGTGCCAGCAGTTACCACCCCGGTCTAGCGGGTCTCTCCTACAATGAGCAGTTCTTC.

The J gene is TRBJ2-6, the V gene TRBV6-1; 7 nucleotides line up with TRBD1. With V trimmed by 6 bases and J by 0 bases, 2 bases remained unmatched. The CDR3 covers 15 residues. The germline CDR1 and CDR2 sequences are MNHNS and SASEGT. CDR3 sequence reads: CASRRQGSGANVLTF. CDR3 nucleotide sequence: TGTGCCAGCAGACGACAGGGCTCTGGGGCCAACGTCCTGACTTTC.

The V call is TRBV19, the J call TRBJ1-1, with TRBD1 matching 7 bases. Losses at the gene ends were 9 bases for V and 5 bases for J; bases not matched to a gene: 12. The V gene's germline CDR1 is LNHDA and CDR2 SQIVND (reference sequence). There are 14 residues in the CDR3. The CDR3 spells CASSRWDSLTEAFF. The CDR3 nucleotides read TGTGCCAGCTCTAGGTGGGACAGCCTGACTGAAGCTTTCTTT.

The chain combines TRBV18 with TRBJ2-3; D is perhaps TRBD1 (5 bases). The CDR3 extends over 15 amino acids. Per germline, CDR1 KGHSH and CDR2 LQKENI. Trimming took 1 base from V and 4 from J, leaving 12 bases between them. CDR3 sequence reads: CASSPRGRVADTQYF. The CDR3 DNA follows: TGTGCCAGCTCACCACGGGGCAGGGTGGCAGATACGCAGTATTTT.

The rearrangement joins TRBV18 to TRBJ1-4; 8 bases map to TRBD1. The junction had 0 bases not matched to a gene; V was cut back by 7 bases and J by 2 bases. Germline loops: CDR1 KGHSH, CDR2 LQKENI. The CDR3 extends over 13 amino acids. DNA of the CDR3: TGTGCCAGCTACAGGGGGACTAATGAAAAACTGTTTTTT. It translates to CASYRGTNEKLFF.

V gene TRBV7-8 combines with J gene TRBJ2-5, with D unclear. Germline V gene data show CDR1 as SGHVS and CDR2 as FQNEAQ. V gave up 8 bases and J gave up 5 bases, with 15 bases separating them. The CDR3 runs to 13 residues. CDR3 sequence: CASEVAPGETQYF. The CDR3 DNA follows: TGTGCCAGCGAGGTGGCCCCCGGGGAGACCCAGTACTTC.

The V gene is TRBV27, the J gene TRBJ2-7, with D perhaps TRBD2 (6 bases). The CDR3 length is 13 residues. Germline-derived CDR1 and CDR2 are MNHEY and SMNVEV (reference sequence). V was shortened by 7 bases and J by 3 bases, with 13 bases between the two germline ends. The CDR3 sequence: CASTGTGNYEQYF. CDR3 DNA sequence: TGTGCCAGCACAGGGACTGGAAACTACGAGCAGTACTTC.

J is TRBJ2-2 and V is TRBV5-3; TRBD2 matches 14 bases. TRBV5-3 is reported as an ORF; its role is uncertain. V lost 2 bases to trimming and J lost 3 bases; unmatched junction nucleotides: 3. The CDR3 loop spans 17 amino acids. CDR3 residues: CARSFPGLAGDTGELFF. The CDR3 bases are TGTGCCAGAAGCTTTCCGGGACTAGCGGGAGACACCGGGGAGCTGTTTTTT.

The chain carries TRBV18 and TRBJ1-1; perhaps TRBD1 as D (6 bases). Per the germline V gene, CDR1 is KGHSH and CDR2 is LQKENI. The length of the CDR3 is 16 residues. The V and J ends lost 5 bases and 11 bases respectively, with 27 bases between them. The CDR3 loop reads CASSLTGTTSIRRAFF. In DNA form, the CDR3 reads TGTGCCAGCTCATTAACTGGGACAACTTCTATAAGGCGGGCTTTCTTT. Supplemented by reference TRBV18 and TRBJ1-1, the full variable domain reads NAGVMQNPRHLVRRRGQEARLRCSPMKGHSHVYWYRQLPEEGLKFMVYLQKENIIDESGMPKERFSAEFPKEGPSILRIQQVVRGDSAAYFCASSLTGTTSIRRAFFGQGTRLTVV.

The V call is TRBV6-1, the J call TRBJ1-5; 8 positions match TRBD1. CDR1 and CDR2 from the germline V gene are MNHNS and SASEGT. This CDR3 contains 16 residues. V gave up 0 bases and J gave up 6 bases; unmatched junction bases: 7. The CDR3: CASSEAQGQGFQPQHF. CDR3 nucleotide sequence: TGTGCCAGCAGTGAAGCGCAAGGACAGGGATTTCAGCCCCAGCATTTT.

This chain uses TRBV9 with TRBJ1-1; the D gene is possibly TRBD1 (6 bases). There are 16 residues in the CDR3. The V end lost 0 bases, the J end lost 0 bases, and 12 bases lay between the germline ends. From germline, CDR1 is SGDLS and CDR2 YYNGEE. The CDR3 region is CASSVEAGQLNTEAFF. Written as DNA, the CDR3 is TGTGCCAGCAGCGTAGAGGCCGGACAGCTGAACACTGAAGCTTTCTTT.